This T cell receptor beta chain was obtained from a study of CD8 T cells in ankylosing spondylitis. This clonotype was picked up a small number of times. What it binds is unknown. Quantitative 5'-RACE with molecular barcodes was used to make the TCR beta libraries. TCRdb re-derived calls from the 5' RACE reads in MiXCR, one entry per CDR3 protein. Here the sample spans 85,000 to 100,000 distinct CDR3 sequences, about 9% being singletons. The CDR3 totals 13 residues. Germline V gives CDR1 MDHEN, CDR2 SYDVKM. Trimming took 2 bases from V and 1 from J, leaving 2 bases between them. Study results and limitations: Disease-linked clones displayed a CD8+ phenotype and appeared relatively rarely in peripheral blood. Significant enrichment of disease-linked clones was reported in matched ankylosing spondylitis synovial fluid. Both synovial fluid and blood in reactive arthritis had previously been reported to carry some motif variants.

The sequenced sample consisted of blood, either unsorted or a sorted T cell fraction (not recorded which). V usage is TRBV28 and J usage is TRBJ2-2; D call uncertain. This TCR was sampled from a male donor with ankylosing spondylitis or in good health (not recorded which). Here the CDR3 reads CASSLMNTGELFF. CDR3 coding DNA: TGTGCCAGCAGTTTAATGAACACCGGGGAGCTGTTTTTT.